One and the same sample provided the 9 T cell receptor beta chains below, sequenced in a study of cytomegalovirus exposure and HLA in healthy donors. The PCR contained 60 Vbeta and 13 Jbeta primers. Sequenced by immunoSEQ multiplex PCR; TCRdb stores in-frame clones only, minus some. The sample records over 100,000 clones, 65% to 80% being singletons. The sample consisted of PBMCs. The receptor source for this set is a female donor in good health and CMV-seronegative.

J is TRBJ2-7 and V is TRBV6-6; 9 bases are a match to TRBD2. After removal of 6 bases from V and 1 base from J, the junction contained 7 bases not matched to a gene. From germline, CDR1 is MNHNY and CDR2 SVGAGI (reference sequence). The CDR3 contains 15 residues. The CDR3 region has the DNA TGTGCCAGCAGAGCTATAGCGGGGGCGTCCTACGAGCAGTACTTC. It encodes CASRAIAGASYEQYF.

The chain recombines TRBV6-1 with TRBJ2-1, with D hard to call. Trimming pared 3 bases from V and 4 bases from J, leaving 7 bases between. Germline V lookup: CDR1 MNHNS, CDR2 SASEGT. The length of the CDR3 is 13 residues. As DNA, the CDR3 is TGTGCCAGCAGTGAGCAAGCATACAATGAGCAGTTCTTC. Encoded protein: CASSEQAYNEQFF.

The rearrangement joins TRBV29-1 to TRBJ2-1; tentatively, D is TRBD2 (6 bases). CDR1 and CDR2 (germline): SQVTM, ANQGSEA. There are 14 residues in the CDR3. Trimming took 4 bases from V and 0 from J, leaving 10 bases between them. The chain's CDR3 is CSVGAGGSYNEQFF. The CDR3 DNA follows: TGCAGCGTTGGAGCCGGGGGCTCCTACAATGAGCAGTTCTTC.

The V call is TRBV30, the J call TRBJ2-3, with 14 positions matching TRBD2. Unmatched junction bases numbered 3, after V lost 4 bases and J lost 6 bases. The CDR3 has 14 amino acids. Germline CDR1 reads GTSNPN; CDR2 reads SVGIG (reference sequence). DNA for the CDR3: TGTGCCTGGACACGACTAGCGGGGGGGGATACGCAGTATTTT. Its translation is CAWTRLAGGDTQYF.

The rearrangement uses TRBV30 and TRBJ1-1, with no clear D. Germline CDR1 is GTSNPN and CDR2 is SVGIG (reference sequence). The V end was cut by 4 bases, the J end by 1 base, with 10 bases between. This CDR3 has 13 amino acids. The CDR3 nucleotides read TGTGCCTGGACCCAACTAAGGAACACTGAAGCTTTCTTT. Translation: CAWTQLRNTEAFF.

This chain links TRBV6-5 with TRBJ1-2; 8 nucleotides line up with TRBD1. The germline gives CDR1 MNHEY, CDR2 SVGAGI. The CDR3 runs 13 residues. With 6 bases clipped from V and 6 bases from J, the junction kept 6 bases outside the gene matches. The CDR3 spells CASRFQGADGYTF. The CDR3 coding sequence is TGTGCCAGCAGATTCCAGGGGGCGGATGGCTACACCTTC.

V gene TRBV7-6 combines with J gene TRBJ1-1, with D unclear. Deletions cut 3 bases from V and 6 bases from J, with 20 bases between. CDR1 SGHVS and CDR2 FNYEAQ come from the germline V gene. The CDR3 length is 16 residues. For the CDR3, the DNA is TGTGCCAGCAGCTTGGGTCAGGCCCCCTCCGACGCTGAAGCTTTCTTT. Its protein is CASSLGQAPSDAEAFF.

The rearrangement links TRBV28 to TRBJ2-1; TRBD2 aligns across 7 bases. The V gene end was trimmed by 5 bases and the J gene end by 6 bases; junction bases not matched to a gene: 10. The CDR3 has 15 amino acids. The V gene's germline CDR1 is MDHEN and CDR2 SYDVKM. DNA for the CDR3: TGTGCCAGCAGTCCCATCGGCGGGGGAACCAATGAGCAGTTCTTC. This codes for CASSPIGGGTNEQFF.

The chain combines TRBV7-2 with TRBJ2-1; tentative D call: TRBD1 (6 bases). In germline, CDR1 is SGHTA, CDR2 FQGNSA. V lost 4 bases and J lost 7, with 20 bases in between. The CDR3 runs 16 residues. The CDR3 DNA follows: TGTGCCAGCAGCTCCAGGGGTGGTAGCAGCCAGAATGAGCAGTTCTTC. Its translation: CASSSRGGSSQNEQFF.